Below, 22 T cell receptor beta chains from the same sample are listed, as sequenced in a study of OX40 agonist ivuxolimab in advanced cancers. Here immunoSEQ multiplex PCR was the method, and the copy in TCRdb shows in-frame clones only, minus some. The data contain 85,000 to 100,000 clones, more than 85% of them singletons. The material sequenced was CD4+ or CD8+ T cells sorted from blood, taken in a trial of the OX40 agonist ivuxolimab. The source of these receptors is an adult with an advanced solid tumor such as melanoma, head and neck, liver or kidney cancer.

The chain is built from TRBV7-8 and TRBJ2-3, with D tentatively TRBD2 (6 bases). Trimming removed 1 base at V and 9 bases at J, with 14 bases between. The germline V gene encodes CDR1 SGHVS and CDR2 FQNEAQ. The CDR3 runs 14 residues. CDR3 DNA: TGTGCCAGCAGCTTAGGCGGACTACTAGTAACGCAGTATTTT. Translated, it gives CASSLGGLLVTQYF.

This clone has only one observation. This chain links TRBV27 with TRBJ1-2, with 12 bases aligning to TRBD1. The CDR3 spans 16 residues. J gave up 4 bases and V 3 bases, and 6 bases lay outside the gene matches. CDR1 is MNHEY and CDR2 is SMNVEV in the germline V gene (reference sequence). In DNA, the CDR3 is TGTGCCAGCAGTTTTAACCGGGACAGGGGGCCCTATGGCTACACCTTC. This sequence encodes CASSFNRDRGPYGYTF.

The CDR3 spells CASSATTADTQYF. As DNA, the CDR3 is TGCGCCAGCAGCGCGACTACTGCAGATACGCAGTATTTT. This chain connects TRBV5-1 to TRBJ2-3; maybe TRBD2 (5 bases). The germline V gene encodes CDR1 SGHRS and CDR2 YFSETQ. The V end was cut by 4 bases, the J end by 4 bases, with 10 bases between. This CDR3 has 13 amino acids.

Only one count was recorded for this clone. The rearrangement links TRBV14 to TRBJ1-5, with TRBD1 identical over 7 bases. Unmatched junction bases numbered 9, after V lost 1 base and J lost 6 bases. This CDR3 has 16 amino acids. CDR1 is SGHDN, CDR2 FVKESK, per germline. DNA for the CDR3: TGTGCCAGCAGCCAAGGTGGAAGGGGGCCGGGTCAGCCCCAGCATTTT. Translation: CASSQGGRGPGQPQHF.

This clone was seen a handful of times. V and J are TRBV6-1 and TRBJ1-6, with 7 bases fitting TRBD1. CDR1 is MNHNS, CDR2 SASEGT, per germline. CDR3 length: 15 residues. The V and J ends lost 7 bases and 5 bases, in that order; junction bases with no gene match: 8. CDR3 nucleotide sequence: TGTGCCAGCACCTATTGGACAGGTGATAATTCACCCCTCCACTTT. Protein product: CASTYWTGDNSPLHF.

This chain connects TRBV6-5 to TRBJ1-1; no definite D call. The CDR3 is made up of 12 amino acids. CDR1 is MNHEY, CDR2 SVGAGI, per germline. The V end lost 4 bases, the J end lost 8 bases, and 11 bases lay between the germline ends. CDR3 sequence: CASSSTEEEAFF. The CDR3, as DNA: TGTGCCAGCAGTTCTACGGAGGAAGAAGCTTTCTTT.

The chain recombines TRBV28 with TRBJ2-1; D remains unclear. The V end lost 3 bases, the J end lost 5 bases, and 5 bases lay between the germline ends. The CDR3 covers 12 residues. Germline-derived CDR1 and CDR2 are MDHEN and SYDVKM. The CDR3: CASSFGDNEQFF. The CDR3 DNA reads TGTGCCAGCAGTTTTGGGGACAATGAGCAGTTCTTC.

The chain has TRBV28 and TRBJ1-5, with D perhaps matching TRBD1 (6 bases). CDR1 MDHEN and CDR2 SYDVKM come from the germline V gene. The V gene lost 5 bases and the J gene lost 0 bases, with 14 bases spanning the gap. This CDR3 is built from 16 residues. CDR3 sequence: CASSTLNRVSNQPQHF. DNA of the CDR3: TGTGCCAGCAGTACACTCAACAGGGTTAGCAATCAGCCCCAGCATTTT.

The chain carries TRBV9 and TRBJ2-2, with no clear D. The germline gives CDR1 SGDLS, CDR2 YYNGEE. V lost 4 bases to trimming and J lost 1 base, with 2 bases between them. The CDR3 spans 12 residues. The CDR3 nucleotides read TGTGCCAGCAGCAAGAACACCGGGGAGCTGTTTTTT. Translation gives CASSKNTGELFF.

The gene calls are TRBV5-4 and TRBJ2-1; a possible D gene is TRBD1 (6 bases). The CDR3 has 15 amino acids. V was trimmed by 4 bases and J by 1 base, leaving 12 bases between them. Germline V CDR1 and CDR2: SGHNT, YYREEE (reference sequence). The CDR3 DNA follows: TGTGCCAGCAGCGAAGGGGGTCTTTCCTACAATGAGCAGTTCTTC. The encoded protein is CASSEGGLSYNEQFF.

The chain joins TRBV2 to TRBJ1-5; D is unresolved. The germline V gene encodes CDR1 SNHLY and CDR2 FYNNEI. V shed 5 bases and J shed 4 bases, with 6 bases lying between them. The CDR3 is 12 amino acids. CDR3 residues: CASSRENQPQHF. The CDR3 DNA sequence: TGTGCCAGCAGTAGGGAGAATCAGCCCCAGCATTTT. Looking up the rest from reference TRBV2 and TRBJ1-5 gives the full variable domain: EPEVTQTPSHQVTQMGQEVILRCVPISNHLYFYWYRQILGQKVEFLVSFYNNEISEKSEIFDDQFSVERPDGSNFTLKIRSTKLEDSAMYFCASSRENQPQHFGDGTRLSIL.

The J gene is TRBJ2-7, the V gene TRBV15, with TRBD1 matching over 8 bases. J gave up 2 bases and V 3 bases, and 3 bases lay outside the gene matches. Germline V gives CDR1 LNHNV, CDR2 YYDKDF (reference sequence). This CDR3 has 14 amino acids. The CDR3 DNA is TGTGCCACCAGCAGCCGACAGGGGACCTACGAGCAGTACTTC. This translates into CATSSRQGTYEQYF.

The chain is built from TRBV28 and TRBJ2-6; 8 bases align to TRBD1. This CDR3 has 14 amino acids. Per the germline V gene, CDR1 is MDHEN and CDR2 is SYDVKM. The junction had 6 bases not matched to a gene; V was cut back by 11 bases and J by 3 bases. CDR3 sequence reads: CAALDRVGANVLTF. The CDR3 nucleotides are TGTGCCGCCTTGGACAGGGTTGGGGCCAACGTCCTGACTTTC.

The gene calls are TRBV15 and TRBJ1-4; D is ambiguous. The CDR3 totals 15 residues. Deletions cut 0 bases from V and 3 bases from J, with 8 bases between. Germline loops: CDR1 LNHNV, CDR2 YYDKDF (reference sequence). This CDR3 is CATSRELTANEKLFF. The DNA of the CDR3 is TGTGCCACCAGCAGAGAGCTAACAGCTAATGAAAAACTGTTTTTT. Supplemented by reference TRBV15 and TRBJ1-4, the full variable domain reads DAMVIQNPRYQVTQFGKPVTLSCSQTLNHNVMYWYQQKSSQAPKLLFHYYDKDFNNEADTPDNFQSRRPNTSFCFLDIRSPGLGDTAMYLCATSRELTANEKLFFGSGTQLSVL.

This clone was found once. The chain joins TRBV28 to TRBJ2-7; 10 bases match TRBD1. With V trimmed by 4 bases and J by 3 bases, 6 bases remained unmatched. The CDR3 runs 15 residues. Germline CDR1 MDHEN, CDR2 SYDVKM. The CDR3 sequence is CASSSPGQGYYEQYF. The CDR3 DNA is TGTGCCAGCAGTTCTCCGGGACAGGGGTACTACGAGCAGTACTTC. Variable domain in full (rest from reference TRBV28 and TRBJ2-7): DVKVTQSSRYLVKRTGEKVFLECVQDMDHENMFWYRQDPGLGLRLIYFSYDVKMKEKGDIPEGYSVSREKKERFSLILESASTNQTSMYLCASSSPGQGYYEQYFGPGTRLTVT.

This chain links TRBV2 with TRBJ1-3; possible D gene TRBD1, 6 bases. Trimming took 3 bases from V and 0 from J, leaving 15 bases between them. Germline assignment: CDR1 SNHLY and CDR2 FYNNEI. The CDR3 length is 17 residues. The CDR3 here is CASSDTGTESSGNTIYF. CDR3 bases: TGTGCCAGCAGTGATACAGGGACCGAGAGCTCTGGAAACACCATATATTTT.

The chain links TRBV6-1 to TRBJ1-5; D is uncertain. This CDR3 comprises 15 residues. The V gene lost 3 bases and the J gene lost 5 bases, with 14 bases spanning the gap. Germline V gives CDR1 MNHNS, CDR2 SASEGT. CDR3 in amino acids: CASSDYRYDDQPQHF. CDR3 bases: TGTGCCAGCAGTGACTACAGATATGACGATCAGCCCCAGCATTTT.

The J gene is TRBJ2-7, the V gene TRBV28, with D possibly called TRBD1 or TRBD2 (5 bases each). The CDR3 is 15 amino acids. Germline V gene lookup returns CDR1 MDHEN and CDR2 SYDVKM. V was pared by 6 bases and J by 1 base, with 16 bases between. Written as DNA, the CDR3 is TGTGCCAGCAGGGGTGTAAAGGGACGGTCCTACGAGCAGTACTTC. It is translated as CASRGVKGRSYEQYF.

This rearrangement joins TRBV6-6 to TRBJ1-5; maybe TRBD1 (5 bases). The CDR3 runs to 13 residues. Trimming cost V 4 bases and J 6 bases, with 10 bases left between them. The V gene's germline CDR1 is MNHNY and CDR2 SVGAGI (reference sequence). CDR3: CASSWTSGQPQHF. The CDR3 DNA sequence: TGTGCCAGCAGTTGGACAAGTGGTCAGCCCCAGCATTTT.

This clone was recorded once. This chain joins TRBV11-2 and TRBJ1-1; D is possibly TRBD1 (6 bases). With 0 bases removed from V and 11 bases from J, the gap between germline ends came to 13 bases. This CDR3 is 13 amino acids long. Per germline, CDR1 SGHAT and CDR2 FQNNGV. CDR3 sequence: CASSLDRQGRAFF. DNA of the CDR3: TGTGCCAGCAGCTTAGATCGGCAGGGGAGGGCTTTCTTT. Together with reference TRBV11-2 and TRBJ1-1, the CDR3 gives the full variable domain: EAGVAQSPRYKIIEKRQSVAFWCNPISGHATLYWYQQILGQGPKLLIQFQNNGVVDDSQLPKDRFSAERLKGVDSTLKIQPAKLEDSAVYLCASSLDRQGRAFFGQGTRLTVV.

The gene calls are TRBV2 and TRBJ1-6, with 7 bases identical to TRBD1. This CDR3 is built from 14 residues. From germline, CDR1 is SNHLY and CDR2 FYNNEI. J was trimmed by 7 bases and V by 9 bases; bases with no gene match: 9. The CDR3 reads CARREQGFNSPLHF. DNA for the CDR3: TGTGCCAGGAGGGAACAGGGGTTCAATTCACCCCTCCACTTT. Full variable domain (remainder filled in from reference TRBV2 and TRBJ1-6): EPEVTQTPSHQVTQMGQEVILRCVPISNHLYFYWYRQILGQKVEFLVSFYNNEISEKSEIFDDQFSVERPDGSNFTLKIRSTKLEDSAMYFCARREQGFNSPLHFGNGTRLTVT.

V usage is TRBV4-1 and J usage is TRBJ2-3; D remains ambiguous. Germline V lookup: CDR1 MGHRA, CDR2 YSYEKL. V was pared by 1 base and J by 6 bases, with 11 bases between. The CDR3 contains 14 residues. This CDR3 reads CASSQVARRDTQYF. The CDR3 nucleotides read TGCGCCAGCAGCCAAGTAGCCAGGCGGGATACGCAGTATTTT.